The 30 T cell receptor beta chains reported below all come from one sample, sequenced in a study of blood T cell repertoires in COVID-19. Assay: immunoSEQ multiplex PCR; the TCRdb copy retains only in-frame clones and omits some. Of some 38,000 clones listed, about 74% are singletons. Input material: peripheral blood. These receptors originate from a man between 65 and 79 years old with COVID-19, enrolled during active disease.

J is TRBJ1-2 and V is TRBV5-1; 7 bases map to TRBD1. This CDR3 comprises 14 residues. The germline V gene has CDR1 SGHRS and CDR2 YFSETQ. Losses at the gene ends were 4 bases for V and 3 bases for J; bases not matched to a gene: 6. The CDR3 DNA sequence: TGCGCCAGCAGCGAAAGACAGGGAGACTATGGCTACACCTTC. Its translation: CASSERQGDYGYTF.

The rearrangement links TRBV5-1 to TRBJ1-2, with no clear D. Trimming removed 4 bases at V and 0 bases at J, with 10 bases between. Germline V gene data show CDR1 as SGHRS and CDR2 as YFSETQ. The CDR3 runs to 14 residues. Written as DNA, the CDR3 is TGCGCCAGCAGCCAAGACTTTTCTAACTATGGCTACACCTTC. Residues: CASSQDFSNYGYTF. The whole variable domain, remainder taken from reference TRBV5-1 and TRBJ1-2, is KAGVTQTPRYLIKTRGQQVTLSCSPISGHRSVSWYQQTPGQGLQFLFEYFSETQRNKGNFPGRFSGRQFSNSRSEMNVSTLELGDSALYLCASSQDFSNYGYTFGSGTRLTVV.

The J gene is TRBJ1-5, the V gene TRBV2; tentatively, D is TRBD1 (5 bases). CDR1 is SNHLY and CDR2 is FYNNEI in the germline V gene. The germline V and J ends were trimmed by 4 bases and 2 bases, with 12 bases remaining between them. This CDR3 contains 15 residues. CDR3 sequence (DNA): TGTGCCAGCAGTGTTTGGGGGGATGGCAATCAGCCCCAGCATTTT. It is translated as CASSVWGDGNQPQHF.

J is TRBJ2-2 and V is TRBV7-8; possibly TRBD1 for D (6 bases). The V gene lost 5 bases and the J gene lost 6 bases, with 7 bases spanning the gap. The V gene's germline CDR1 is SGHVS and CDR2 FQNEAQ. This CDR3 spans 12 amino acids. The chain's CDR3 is CASSQGSGELFF. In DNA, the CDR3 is TGTGCCAGCAGCCAGGGGTCCGGGGAGCTGTTTTTT.

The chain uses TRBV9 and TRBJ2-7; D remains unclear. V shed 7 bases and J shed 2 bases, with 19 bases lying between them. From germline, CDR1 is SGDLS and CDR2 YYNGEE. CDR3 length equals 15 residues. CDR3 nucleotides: TGTGCCAGCGGCCCCAGTGGGCGTTTTACCTACGAGCAGTACTTC. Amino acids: CASGPSGRFTYEQYF.

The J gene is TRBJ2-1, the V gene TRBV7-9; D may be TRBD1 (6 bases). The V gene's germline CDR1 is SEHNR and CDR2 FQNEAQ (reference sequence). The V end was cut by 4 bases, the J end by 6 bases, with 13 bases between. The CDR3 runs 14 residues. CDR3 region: CASSSPDRGNEQFF. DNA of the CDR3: TGTGCCAGCAGCTCACCGGACAGAGGCAATGAGCAGTTCTTC.

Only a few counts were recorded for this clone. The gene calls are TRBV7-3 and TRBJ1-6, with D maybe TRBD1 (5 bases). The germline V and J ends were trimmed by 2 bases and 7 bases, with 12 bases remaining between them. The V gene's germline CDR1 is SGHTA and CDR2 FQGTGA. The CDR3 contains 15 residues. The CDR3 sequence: CASSLGAGINSPLHF. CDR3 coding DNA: TGTGCCAGCAGCTTAGGTGCAGGGATCAATTCACCCCTCCACTTT.

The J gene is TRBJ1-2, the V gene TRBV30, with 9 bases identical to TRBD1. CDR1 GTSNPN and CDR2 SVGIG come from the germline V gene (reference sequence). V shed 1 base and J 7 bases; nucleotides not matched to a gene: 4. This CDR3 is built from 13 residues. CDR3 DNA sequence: TGTGCCTGGAGTGCGGGACAGGGAGGTGGCTACACCTTC. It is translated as CAWSAGQGGGYTF.

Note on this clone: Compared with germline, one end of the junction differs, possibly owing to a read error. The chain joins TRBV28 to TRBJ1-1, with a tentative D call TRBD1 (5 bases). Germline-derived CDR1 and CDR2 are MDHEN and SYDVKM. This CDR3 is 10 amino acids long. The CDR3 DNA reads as TGTGCCGCCGGGGGGGTTGAAGTTTTCTTT. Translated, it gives CAAGGVEVFF.

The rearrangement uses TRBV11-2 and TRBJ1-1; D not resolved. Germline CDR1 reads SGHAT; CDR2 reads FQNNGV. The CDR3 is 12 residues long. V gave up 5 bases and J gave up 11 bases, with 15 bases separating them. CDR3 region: CASSAGGPRAFF. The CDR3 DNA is TGTGCCAGCAGCGCGGGAGGTCCAAGGGCTTTCTTT.

The CDR3 coding sequence is TGTGCCAGCTCACGGGGGACAGGATATGAGCAGTTCTTC. Protein sequence: CASSRGTGYEQFF. The V gene is TRBV18, the J gene TRBJ2-1, with TRBD1 matching 8 bases. Germline CDR1 reads KGHSH; CDR2 reads LQKENI. CDR3 length: 13 amino acids. Trimming cost V 4 bases and J 8 bases; bases outside gene matches: 4.

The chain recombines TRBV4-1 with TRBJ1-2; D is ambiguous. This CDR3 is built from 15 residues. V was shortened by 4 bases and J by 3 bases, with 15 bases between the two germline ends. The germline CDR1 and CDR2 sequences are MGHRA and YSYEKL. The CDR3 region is CASSRGAGIHYGYTF. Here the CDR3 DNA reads TGCGCCAGCAGCCGAGGAGCCGGGATACACTATGGCTACACCTTC.

As DNA, the CDR3 is TGTGCCAGCACGGGTGGAGGGACAGGGGGTCTCAATGAGCAGTTCTTC. This sequence encodes CASTGGGTGGLNEQFF. The chain carries TRBV28 and TRBJ2-1; TRBD1 aligns across 11 bases. With V trimmed by 7 bases and J by 6 bases, 11 bases remained unmatched. This CDR3 comprises 16 residues. Germline V gives CDR1 MDHEN, CDR2 SYDVKM.

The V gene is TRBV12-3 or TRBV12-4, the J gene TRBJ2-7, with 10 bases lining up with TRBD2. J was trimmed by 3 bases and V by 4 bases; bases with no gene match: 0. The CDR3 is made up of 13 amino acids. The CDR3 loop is CASSSSGSYEQYF. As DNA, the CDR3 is TGTGCCAGCAGTTCTAGCGGGAGCTACGAGCAGTACTTC.

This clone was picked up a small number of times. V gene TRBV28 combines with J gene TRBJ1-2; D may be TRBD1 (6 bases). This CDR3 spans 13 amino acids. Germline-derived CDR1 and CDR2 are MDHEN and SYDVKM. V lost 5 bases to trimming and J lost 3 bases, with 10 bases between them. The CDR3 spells CASSPPGDYGYTF. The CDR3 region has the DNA TGTGCCAGCAGTCCCCCAGGGGACTATGGCTACACCTTC.

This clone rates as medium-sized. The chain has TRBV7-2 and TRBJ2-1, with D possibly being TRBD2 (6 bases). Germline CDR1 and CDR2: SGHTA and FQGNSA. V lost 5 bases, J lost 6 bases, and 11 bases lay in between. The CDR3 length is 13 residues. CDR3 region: CASSEGLLNEQFF. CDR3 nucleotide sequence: TGTGCCAGCAGCGAGGGACTGCTCAATGAGCAGTTCTTC. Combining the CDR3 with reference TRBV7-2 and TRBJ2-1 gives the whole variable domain GAGVSQSPSNKVTEKGKDVELRCDPISGHTALYWYRQSLGQGLEFLIYFQGNSAPDKSGLPSDRFSAERTGGSVSTLTIQRTQQEDSAVYLCASSEGLLNEQFFGPGTRLTVL.

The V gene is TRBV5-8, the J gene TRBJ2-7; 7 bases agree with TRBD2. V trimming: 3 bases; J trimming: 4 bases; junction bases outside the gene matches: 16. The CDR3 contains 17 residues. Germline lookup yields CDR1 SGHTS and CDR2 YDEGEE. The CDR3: CASSSHGLGLGAYEQYF. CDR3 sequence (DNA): TGTGCCAGCAGCTCGCACGGTCTAGGACTAGGGGCGTACGAGCAGTACTTC.

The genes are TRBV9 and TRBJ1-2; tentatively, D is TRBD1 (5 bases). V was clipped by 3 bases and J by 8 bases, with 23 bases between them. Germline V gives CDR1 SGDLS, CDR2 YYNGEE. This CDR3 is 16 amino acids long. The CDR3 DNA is TGTGCCAGCAGCGCGTCGTCGCAGGGAAAGATTGAGGGCTACACCTTC. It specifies CASSASSQGKIEGYTF. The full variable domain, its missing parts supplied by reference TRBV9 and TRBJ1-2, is DSGVTQTPKHLITATGQRVTLRCSPRSGDLSVYWYQQSLDQGLQFLIQYYNGEERAKGNILERFSAQQFPDLHSELNLSSLELGDSALYFCASSASSQGKIEGYTFGSGTRLTVV.

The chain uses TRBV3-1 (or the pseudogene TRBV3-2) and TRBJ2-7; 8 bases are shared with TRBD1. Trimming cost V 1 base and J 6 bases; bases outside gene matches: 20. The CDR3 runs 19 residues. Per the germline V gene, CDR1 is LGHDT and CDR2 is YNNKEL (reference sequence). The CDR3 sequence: CASSQAVSQGASTVCEQYF. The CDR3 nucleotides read TGTGCCAGCAGCCAAGCCGTCTCTCAGGGGGCCAGTACTGTCTGCGAGCAGTACTTC.

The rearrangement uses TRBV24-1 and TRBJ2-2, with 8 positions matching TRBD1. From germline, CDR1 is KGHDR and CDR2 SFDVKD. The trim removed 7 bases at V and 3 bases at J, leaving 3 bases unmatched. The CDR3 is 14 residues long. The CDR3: CATRPGQDTGELFF. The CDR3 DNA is TGTGCCACCAGACCGGGACAGGACACCGGGGAGCTGTTTTTT.

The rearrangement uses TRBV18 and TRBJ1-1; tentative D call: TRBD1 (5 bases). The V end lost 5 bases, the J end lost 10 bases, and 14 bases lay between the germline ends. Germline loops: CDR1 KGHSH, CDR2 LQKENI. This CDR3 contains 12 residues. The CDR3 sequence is CASSLQDAGAFF. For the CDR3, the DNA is TGTGCCAGCTCATTACAGGACGCAGGAGCTTTCTTT. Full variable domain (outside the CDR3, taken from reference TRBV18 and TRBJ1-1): NAGVMQNPRHLVRRRGQEARLRCSPMKGHSHVYWYRQLPEEGLKFMVYLQKENIIDESGMPKERFSAEFPKEGPSILRIQQVVRGDSAAYFCASSLQDAGAFFGQGTRLTVV.

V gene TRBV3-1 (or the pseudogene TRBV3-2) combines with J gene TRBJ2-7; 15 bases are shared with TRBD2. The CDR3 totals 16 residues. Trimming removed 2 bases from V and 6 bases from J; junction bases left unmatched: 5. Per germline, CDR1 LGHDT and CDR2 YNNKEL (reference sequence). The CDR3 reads CASSQTPGLAGGEQYF. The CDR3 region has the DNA TGTGCCAGCAGCCAAACCCCGGGACTAGCGGGGGGCGAGCAGTACTTC.

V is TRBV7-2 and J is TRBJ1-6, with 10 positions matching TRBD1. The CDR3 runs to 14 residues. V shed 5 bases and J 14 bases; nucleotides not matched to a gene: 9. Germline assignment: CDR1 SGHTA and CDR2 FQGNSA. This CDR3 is CASSLGTGVKALHF. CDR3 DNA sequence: TGTGCCAGCAGCCTAGGGACAGGGGTCAAAGCCCTCCACTTT.

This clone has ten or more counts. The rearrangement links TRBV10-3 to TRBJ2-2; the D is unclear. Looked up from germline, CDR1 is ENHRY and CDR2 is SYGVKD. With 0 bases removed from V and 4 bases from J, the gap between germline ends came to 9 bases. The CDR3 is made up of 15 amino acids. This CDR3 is CAISESKTFTGELFF. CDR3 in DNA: TGTGCCATCAGTGAGTCCAAGACTTTCACCGGGGAGCTGTTTTTT.

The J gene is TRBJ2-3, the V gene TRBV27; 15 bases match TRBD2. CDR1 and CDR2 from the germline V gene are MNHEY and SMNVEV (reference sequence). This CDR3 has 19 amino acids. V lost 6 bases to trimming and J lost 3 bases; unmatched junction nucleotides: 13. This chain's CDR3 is CASRPRTSGGAKGTDTQYF. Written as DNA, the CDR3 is TGTGCCAGCAGACCGAGGACTAGCGGGGGGGCTAAAGGGACAGATACGCAGTATTTT.

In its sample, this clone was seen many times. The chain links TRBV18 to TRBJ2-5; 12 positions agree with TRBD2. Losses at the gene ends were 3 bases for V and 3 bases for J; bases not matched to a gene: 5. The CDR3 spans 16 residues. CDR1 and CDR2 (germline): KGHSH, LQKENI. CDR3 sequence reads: CASSPGLAGGKETQYF. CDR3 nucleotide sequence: TGTGCCAGCTCACCGGGCCTAGCGGGAGGGAAAGAGACCCAGTACTTC.

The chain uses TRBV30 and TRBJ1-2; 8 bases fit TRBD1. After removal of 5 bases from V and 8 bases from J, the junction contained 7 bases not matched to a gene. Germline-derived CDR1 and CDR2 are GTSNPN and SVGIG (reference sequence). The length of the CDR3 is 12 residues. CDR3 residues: CAWDPGTGGYTF. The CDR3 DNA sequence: TGTGCCTGGGATCCCGGGACAGGCGGCTACACCTTC. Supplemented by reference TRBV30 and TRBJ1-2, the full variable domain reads SQTIHQWPATLVQPVGSPLSLECTVEGTSNPNLYWYRQAAGRGLQLLFYSVGIGQISSEVPQNLSASRPQDRQFILSSKKLLLSDSGFYLCAWDPGTGGYTFGSGTRLTVV.

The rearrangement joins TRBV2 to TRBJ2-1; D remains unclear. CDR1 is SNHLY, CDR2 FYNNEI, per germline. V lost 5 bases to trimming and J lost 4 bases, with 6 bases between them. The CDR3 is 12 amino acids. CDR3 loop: CASSMTYNEQFF. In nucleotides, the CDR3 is TGTGCCAGCAGTATGACATACAATGAGCAGTTCTTC.

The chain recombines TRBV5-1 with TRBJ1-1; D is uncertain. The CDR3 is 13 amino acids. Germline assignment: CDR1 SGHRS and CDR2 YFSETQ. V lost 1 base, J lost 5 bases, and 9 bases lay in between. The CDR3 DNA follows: TGCGCCAGCAGCTTGACCCAAGAGACTGAAGCTTTCTTT. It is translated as CASSLTQETEAFF. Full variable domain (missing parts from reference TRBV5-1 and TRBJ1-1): KAGVTQTPRYLIKTRGQQVTLSCSPISGHRSVSWYQQTPGQGLQFLFEYFSETQRNKGNFPGRFSGRQFSNSRSEMNVSTLELGDSALYLCASSLTQETEAFFGQGTRLTVV.

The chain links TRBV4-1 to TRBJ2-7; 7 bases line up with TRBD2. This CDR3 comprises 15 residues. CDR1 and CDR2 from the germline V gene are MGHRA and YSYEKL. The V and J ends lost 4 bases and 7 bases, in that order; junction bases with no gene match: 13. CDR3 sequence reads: CASSPGGPTEGEQYF. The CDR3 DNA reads TGCGCCAGCAGCCCGGGAGGACCTACAGAGGGGGAGCAGTACTTC.